Reported below is one T cell receptor beta chain. What it recognizes is unknown. Peptide-pool stimulation followed by sequencing identified expanded antigen-specific CD4+ clonotypes in the ViraFEST assay. Culture lasted 10 days before CD4+ T cell isolation. Participants got two doses of BNT162b2 or mRNA-1273 vaccine. The V end lost 2 bases, the J end lost 0 bases, and 19 bases lay between the germline ends. The CDR3 is 19 residues long. Germline V gene data show CDR1 as LGHNT and CDR2 as FRNRAP. The source of the sample is a study of vaccination effects on CD4 cells after COVID-19. About the study: After the second dose, samples were taken at median day 72.

Using immunoSEQ multiplex PCR, the repertoire was profiled, and TCRdb retains in-frame clones only, with some absent. This sample has tens of thousands of clones; roughly 74% occur once, and the top ten carry approximately 1.5%. The J gene is TRBJ2-2, the V gene TRBV12-5, with D perhaps TRBD2 (5 bases). The sequence was collected from a human donor who received a COVID-19 vaccine. The sequenced sample was CD4+ T cells from PBMCs cultured with HCoV-229E spike peptides, obtained after COVID-19 vaccination. The chain's CDR3 is CASGLTPDGVVTNTGELFF. The CDR3 nucleotides read TGTGCTAGTGGTTTGACTCCCGACGGGGTTGTAACGAACACCGGGGAGCTGTTTTTT.